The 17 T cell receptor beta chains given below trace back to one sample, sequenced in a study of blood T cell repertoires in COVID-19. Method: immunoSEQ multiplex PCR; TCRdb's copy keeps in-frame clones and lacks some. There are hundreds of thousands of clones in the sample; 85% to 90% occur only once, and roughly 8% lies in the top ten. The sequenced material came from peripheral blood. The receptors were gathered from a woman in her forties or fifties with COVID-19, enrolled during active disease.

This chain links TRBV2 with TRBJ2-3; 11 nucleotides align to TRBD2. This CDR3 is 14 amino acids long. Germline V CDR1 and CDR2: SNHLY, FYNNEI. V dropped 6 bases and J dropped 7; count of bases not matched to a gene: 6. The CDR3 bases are TGTGCCAGCAGGGCTAGCGGGGGGAGATATACGCAGTATTTT. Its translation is CASRASGGRYTQYF. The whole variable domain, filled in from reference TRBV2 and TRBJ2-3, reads EPEVTQTPSHQVTQMGQEVILRCVPISNHLYFYWYRQILGQKVEFLVSFYNNEISEKSEIFDDQFSVERPDGSNFTLKIRSTKLEDSAMYFCASRASGGRYTQYFGPGTRLTVL.

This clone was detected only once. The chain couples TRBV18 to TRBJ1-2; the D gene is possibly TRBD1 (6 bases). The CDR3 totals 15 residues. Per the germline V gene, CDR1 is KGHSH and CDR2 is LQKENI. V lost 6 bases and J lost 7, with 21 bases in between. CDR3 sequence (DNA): TGTGCCAGCTCCCACGACGCCGGCACCAGGGGTGGCTACACCTTC. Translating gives CASSHDAGTRGGYTF. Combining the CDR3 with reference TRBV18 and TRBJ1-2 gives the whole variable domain NAGVMQNPRHLVRRRGQEARLRCSPMKGHSHVYWYRQLPEEGLKFMVYLQKENIIDESGMPKERFSAEFPKEGPSILRIQQVVRGDSAAYFCASSHDAGTRGGYTFGSGTRLTVV.

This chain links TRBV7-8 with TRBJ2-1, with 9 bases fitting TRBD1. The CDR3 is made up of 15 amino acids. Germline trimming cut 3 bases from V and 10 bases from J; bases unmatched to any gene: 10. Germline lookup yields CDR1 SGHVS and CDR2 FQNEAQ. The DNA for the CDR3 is TGTGCCAGCAGCTTCGGACAGGGGATAGTCTTGGAGCAGTTCTTC. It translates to CASSFGQGIVLEQFF.

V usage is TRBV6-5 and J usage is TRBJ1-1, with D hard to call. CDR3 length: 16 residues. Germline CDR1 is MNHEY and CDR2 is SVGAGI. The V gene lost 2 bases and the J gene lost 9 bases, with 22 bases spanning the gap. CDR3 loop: CASSYAQPRAAGKAFF. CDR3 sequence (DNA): TGTGCCAGCAGTTACGCCCAGCCCCGGGCTGCGGGGAAAGCTTTCTTT.

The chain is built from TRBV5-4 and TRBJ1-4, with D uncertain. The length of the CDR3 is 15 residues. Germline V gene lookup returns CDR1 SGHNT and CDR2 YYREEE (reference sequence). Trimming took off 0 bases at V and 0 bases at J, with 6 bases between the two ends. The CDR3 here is CASSLGLATNEKLFF. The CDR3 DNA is TGTGCCAGCAGCTTGGGGCTCGCAACTAATGAAAAACTGTTTTTT.

This CDR3 is CASSNPGLKTDEQFF. CDR3 DNA sequence: TGTGCCAGCAGCAATCCGGGACTCAAGACGGATGAGCAGTTCTTC. The chain is built from TRBV9 and TRBJ2-1; possible D gene TRBD2, 6 bases. V was pared by 4 bases and J by 8 bases, with 19 bases between. This CDR3 spans 15 amino acids. Germline-derived CDR1 and CDR2 are SGDLS and YYNGEE.

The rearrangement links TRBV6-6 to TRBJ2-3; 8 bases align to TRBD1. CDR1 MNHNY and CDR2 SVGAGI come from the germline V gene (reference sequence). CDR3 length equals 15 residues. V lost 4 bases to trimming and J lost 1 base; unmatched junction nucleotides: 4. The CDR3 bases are TGTGCCAGCAGTTCCCCGGGACAGGGCACAGATACGCAGTATTTT. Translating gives CASSSPGQGTDTQYF.

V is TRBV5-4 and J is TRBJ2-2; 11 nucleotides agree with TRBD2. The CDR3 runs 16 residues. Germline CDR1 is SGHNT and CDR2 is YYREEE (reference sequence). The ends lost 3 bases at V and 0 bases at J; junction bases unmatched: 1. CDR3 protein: CASSSLAGANTGELFF. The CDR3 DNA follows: TGTGCCAGCAGCTCACTAGCGGGGGCGAACACCGGGGAGCTGTTTTTT. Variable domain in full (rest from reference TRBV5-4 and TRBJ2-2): ETGVTQSPTHLIKTRGQQVTLRCSSQSGHNTVSWYQQALGQGPQFIFQYYREEENGRGNFPPRFSGLQFPNYSSELNVNALELDDSALYLCASSSLAGANTGELFFGEGSRLTVL.

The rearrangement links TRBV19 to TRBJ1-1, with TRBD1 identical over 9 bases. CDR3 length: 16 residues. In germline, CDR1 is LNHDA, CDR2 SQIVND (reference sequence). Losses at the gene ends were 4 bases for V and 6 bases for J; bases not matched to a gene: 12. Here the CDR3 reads CASSTQRDREGAEAFF. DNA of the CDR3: TGTGCCAGTAGTACGCAGAGGGACAGGGAGGGGGCTGAAGCTTTCTTT.

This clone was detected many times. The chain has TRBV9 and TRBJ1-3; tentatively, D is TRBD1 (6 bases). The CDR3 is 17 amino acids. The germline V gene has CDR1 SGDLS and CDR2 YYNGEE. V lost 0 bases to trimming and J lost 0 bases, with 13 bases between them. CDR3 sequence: CASSVATGRDSGNTIYF. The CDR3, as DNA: TGTGCCAGCAGCGTAGCTACAGGGAGGGACTCTGGAAACACCATATATTTT. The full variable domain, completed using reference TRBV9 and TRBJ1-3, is DSGVTQTPKHLITATGQRVTLRCSPRSGDLSVYWYQQSLDQGLQFLIQYYNGEERAKGNILERFSAQQFPDLHSELNLSSLELGDSALYFCASSVATGRDSGNTIYFGEGSWLTVV.

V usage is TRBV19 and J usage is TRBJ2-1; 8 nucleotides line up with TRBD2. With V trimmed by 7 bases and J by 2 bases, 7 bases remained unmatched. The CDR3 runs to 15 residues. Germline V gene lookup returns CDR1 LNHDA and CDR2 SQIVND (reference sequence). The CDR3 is CASTRRGAPYNEQFF. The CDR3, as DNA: TGTGCCAGTACACGGCGGGGGGCTCCCTACAATGAGCAGTTCTTC.

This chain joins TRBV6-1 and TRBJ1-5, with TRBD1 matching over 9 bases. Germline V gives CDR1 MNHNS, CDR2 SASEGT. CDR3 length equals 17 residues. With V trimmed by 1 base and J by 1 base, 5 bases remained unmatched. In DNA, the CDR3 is TGTGCCAGCAGTGAAGGGGGGACAGGGAGGAGCAATCAGCCCCAGCATTTT. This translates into CASSEGGTGRSNQPQHF.

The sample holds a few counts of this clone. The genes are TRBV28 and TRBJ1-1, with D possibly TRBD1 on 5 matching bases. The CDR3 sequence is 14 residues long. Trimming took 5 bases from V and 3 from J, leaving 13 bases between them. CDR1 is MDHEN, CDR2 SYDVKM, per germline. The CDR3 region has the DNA TGTGCCAGCAGTCAAGGCAGGGCGTACACTGAAGCTTTCTTT. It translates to CASSQGRAYTEAFF. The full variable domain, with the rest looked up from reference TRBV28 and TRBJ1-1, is DVKVTQSSRYLVKRTGEKVFLECVQDMDHENMFWYRQDPGLGLRLIYFSYDVKMKEKGDIPEGYSVSREKKERFSLILESASTNQTSMYLCASSQGRAYTEAFFGQGTRLTVV.

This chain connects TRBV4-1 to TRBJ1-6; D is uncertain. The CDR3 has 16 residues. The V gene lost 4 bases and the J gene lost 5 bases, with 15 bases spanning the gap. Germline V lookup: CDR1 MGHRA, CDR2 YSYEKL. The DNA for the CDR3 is TGCGCCAGCAGCCCGGAAGTCTCCGCGGATAATTCACCCCTCCACTTT. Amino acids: CASSPEVSADNSPLHF.

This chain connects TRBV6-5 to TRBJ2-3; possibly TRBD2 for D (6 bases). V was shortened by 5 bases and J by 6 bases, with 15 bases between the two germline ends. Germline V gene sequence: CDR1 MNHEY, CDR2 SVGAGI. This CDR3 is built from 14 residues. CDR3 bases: TGTGCCAGCAGTACCGGGACTGCGCGGGATACGCAGTATTTT. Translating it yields CASSTGTARDTQYF.

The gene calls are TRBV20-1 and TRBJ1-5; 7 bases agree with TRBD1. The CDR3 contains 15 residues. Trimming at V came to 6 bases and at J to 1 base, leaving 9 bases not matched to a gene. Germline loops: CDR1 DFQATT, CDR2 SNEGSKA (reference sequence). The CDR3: CSASRDRASNQPQHF. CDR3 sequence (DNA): TGCAGTGCCAGTAGGGACAGAGCAAGCAATCAGCCCCAGCATTTT.

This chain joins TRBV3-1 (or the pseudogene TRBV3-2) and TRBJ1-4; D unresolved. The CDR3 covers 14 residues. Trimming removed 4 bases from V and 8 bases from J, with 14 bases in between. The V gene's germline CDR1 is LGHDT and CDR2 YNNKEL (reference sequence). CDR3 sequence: CASSPLLGSEKLFF. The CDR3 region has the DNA TGTGCCAGCAGCCCCCTCCTTGGGAGCGAAAAACTGTTTTTT.